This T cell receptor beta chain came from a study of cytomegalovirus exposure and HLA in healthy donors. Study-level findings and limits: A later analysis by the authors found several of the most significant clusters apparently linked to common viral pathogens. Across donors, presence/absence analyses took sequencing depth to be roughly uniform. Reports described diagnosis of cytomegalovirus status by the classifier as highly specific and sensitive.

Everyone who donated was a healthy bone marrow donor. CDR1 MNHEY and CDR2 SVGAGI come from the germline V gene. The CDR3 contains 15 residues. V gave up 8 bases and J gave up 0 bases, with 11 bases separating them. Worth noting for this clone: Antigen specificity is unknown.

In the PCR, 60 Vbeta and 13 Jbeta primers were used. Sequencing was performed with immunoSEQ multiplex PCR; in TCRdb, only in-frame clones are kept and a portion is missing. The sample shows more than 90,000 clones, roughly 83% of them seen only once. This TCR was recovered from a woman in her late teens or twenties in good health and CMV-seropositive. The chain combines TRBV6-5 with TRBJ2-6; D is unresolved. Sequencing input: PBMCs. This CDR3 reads CASLPDSSGANVLTF. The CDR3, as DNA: TGTGCCAGCCTTCCTGATAGCTCTGGGGCCAACGTCCTGACTTTC.